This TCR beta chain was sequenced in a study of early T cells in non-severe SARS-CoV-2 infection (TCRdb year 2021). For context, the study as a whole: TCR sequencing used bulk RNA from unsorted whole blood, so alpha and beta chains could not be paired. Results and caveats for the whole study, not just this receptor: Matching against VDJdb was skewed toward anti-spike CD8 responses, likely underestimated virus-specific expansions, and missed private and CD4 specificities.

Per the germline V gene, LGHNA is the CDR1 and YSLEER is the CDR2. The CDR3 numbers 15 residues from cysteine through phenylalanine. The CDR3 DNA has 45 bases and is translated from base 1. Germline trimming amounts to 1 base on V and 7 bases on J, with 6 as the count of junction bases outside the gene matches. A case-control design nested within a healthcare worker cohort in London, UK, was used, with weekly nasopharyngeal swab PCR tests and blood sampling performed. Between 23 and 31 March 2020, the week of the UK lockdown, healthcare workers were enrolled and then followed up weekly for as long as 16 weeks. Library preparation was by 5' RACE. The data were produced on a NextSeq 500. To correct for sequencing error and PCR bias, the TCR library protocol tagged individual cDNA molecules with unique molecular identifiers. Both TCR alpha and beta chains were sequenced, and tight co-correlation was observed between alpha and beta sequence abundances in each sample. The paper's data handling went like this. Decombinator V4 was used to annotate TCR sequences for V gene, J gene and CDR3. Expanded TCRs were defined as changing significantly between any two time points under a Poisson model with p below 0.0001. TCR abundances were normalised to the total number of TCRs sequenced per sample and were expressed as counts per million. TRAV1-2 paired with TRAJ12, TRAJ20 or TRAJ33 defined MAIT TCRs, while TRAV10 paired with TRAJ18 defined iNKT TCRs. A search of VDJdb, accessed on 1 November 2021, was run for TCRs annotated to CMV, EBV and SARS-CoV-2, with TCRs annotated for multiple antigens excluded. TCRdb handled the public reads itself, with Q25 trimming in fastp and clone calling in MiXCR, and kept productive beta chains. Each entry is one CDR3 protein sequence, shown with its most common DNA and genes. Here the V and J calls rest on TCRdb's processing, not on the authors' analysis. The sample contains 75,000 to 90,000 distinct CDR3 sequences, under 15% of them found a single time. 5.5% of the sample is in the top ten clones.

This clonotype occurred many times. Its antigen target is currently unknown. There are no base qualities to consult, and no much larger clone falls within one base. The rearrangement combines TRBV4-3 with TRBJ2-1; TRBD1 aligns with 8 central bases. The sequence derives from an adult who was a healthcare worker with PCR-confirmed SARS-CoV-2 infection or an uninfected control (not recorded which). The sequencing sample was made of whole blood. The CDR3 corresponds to CASSQVRGRGNEQFF. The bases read TGCGCCAGCAGCCAAGTCAGGGGGCGCGGGAATGAGCAGTTCTTC.